A selection of T cell receptor beta chains follows, all from one sample in a study of T-cell memory formation after mild COVID-19. TCRdb passed the 5' RACE reads through MiXCR, listing each CDR3 protein once. This table has around 440,000 distinct CDR3 sequences, 15% to 20% appearing once. The specimen sequenced was PBMCs or a T cell subset sorted from them (not recorded which). These receptor sequences come from an adult woman who had mild COVID-19 (a few samples of this study predate the infection). Cell type and time point are not known. Each CDR3 is given with its conserved first and last residue. Each record gives: clone size, D gene, V gene, J gene, CDR3 protein, CDR3 DNA. The D gene is left open where the match is weak. For some rows the clone size is stated as once, few or many, or as a class when expanded; others skip it.

>NA|TRBD1|TRBV20-1|TRBJ2-2
CSASGQGRTGELFF
TGCAGTGCTAGCGGACAGGGGAGGACCGGGGAGCTGTTTTTT
>NA|NA|TRBV7-9|TRBJ1-5
CASSLAVGNQPQHF
TGTGCCAGCAGCTTAGCAGTCGGCAATCAGCCCCAGCATTTT
>many|TRBD1|TRBV12-3/TRBV12-4|TRBJ1-5
CASSLDRGHSNQPQHF
TGTGCCAGCAGTCTTGACAGGGGGCATAGCAATCAGCCCCAGCATTTT
>NA|NA|TRBV20-1|TRBJ2-6
CSAASGQGGSGANVLTF
TGCAGTGCTGCTTCTGGGCAGGGAGGATCTGGGGCCAACGTCCTGACTTTC
>few|NA|TRBV29-1|TRBJ2-2
CSVRQDTGELFF
TGCAGCGTGAGGCAGGACACCGGGGAGCTGTTTTTT
>NA|TRBD1|TRBV20-1|TRBJ1-1
CSAWTGNTEAFF
TGCAGTGCTTGGACAGGGAACACTGAAGCTTTCTTT
>few|TRBD1|TRBV27|TRBJ2-6
CASSLYERGTGSGANVLTF
TGTGCCAGCAGTTTATATGAGAGGGGGACAGGCTCTGGGGCCAACGTCCTGACTTTC
>few|NA|TRBV7-9|TRBJ2-2
CASSRTTEHTGELFF
TGTGCCAGCAGCAGAACAACTGAGCACACCGGGGAGCTGTTTTTT
>NA|TRBD2|TRBV5-4|TRBJ2-3
CASSYKRELSTDTQYF
TGTGCCAGCAGCTACAAGCGGGAGCTGAGCACAGATACGCAGTATTTT
>many|TRBD2|TRBV12-3/TRBV12-4|TRBJ2-3
CASSLGLAGVDTQYF
TGTGCCAGCAGTTTGGGACTAGCGGGAGTGGATACGCAGTATTTT
>few|NA|TRBV5-5|TRBJ1-4
CASSSGVSANEKLFF
TGTGCCAGCAGCTCCGGGGTGTCAGCTAATGAAAAACTGTTTTTT
>NA|NA|TRBV7-9|TRBJ1-3
CASTFGSGNTIYF
TGTGCCAGCACGTTCGGCTCTGGAAACACCATATATTTT
>NA|NA|TRBV5-1|TRBJ1-1
CASSFNQANTEAFF
TGCGCCAGCAGCTTCAATCAGGCGAACACTGAAGCTTTCTTT
>few|NA|TRBV21-1|TRBJ2-7
CASSLFQVRGSGRSEQYF
TGTGCCAGCAGCTTATTCCAGGTTAGGGGTAGCGGGAGGTCCGAGCAGTACTTC
>NA|NA|TRBV12-3/TRBV12-4|TRBJ2-5
CASSPTWTKETQYF
TGTGCCAGCAGTCCCACCTGGACAAAAGAGACCCAGTACTTC
>few|TRBD2|TRBV5-1|TRBJ2-1
CASSSDPSGDNEQFF
TGCGCCAGCAGCTCGGATCCTAGCGGGGACAATGAGCAGTTCTTC
>few|TRBD1|TRBV7-8|TRBJ2-1
CASSLAQGVPYNEQFF
TGTGCCAGCAGCTTAGCGCAGGGGGTACCCTACAATGAGCAGTTCTTC
>NA|TRBD1|TRBV20-1|TRBJ2-7
CSATGTVYEQYF
TGCAGTGCTACAGGGACAGTATACGAGCAGTACTTC
>many|NA|TRBV24-1|TRBJ2-5
CATSDTDKGGKETQYF
TGTGCCACCAGTGACACTGACAAGGGGGGTAAAGAGACCCAGTACTTC
>NA|TRBD2|TRBV29-1|TRBJ2-5
CSAVSGGALETQYF
TGCAGCGCCGTAAGCGGGGGGGCGCTGGAGACCCAGTACTTC
>few|NA|TRBV5-1|TRBJ1-1
CASSGARGTEAFF
TGCGCCAGCAGCGGCGCCCGGGGCACTGAAGCTTTCTTT
>NA|TRBD1|TRBV20-1|TRBJ1-2
CSATPGTGIFNYGYTF
TGCAGTGCAACCCCCGGGACAGGGATTTTCAACTATGGCTACACCTTC
>few|NA|TRBV30|TRBJ2-7
CAWRGAAYEQYF
TGTGCCTGGAGGGGGGCAGCCTACGAGCAGTACTTC
>many|TRBD1|TRBV28|TRBJ2-2
CASQRTGRWDGELFF
TGTGCCAGCCAAAGGACAGGCCGATGGGACGGGGAGCTGTTTTTT
>few|NA|TRBV7-2|TRBJ2-2
CASSLEAWGDTLNTGELFF
TGTGCCAGCAGCTTAGAGGCGTGGGGGGACACTCTGAACACCGGGGAGCTGTTTTTT
>NA|TRBD1|TRBV6-5|TRBJ1-2
CASTRTGRNYGYTF
TGTGCCAGCACCCGGACAGGGAGAAACTATGGCTACACCTTC
>few|NA|TRBV7-3|TRBJ1-1
CASSSRVGTEAFF
TGTGCCAGCAGCTCGAGGGTGGGCACTGAAGCTTTCTTT
>few|TRBD1|TRBV18|TRBJ2-1
CASSPTGGFHNEQFF
TGTGCCAGCTCACCCACAGGGGGGTTCCACAATGAGCAGTTCTTC
>few|TRBD1|TRBV7-9|TRBJ2-6
CASSLEASGTGLSSGANVLTF
TGTGCCAGCAGCTTAGAAGCTTCGGGGACAGGCCTTTCTTCTGGGGCCAACGTCCTGACTTTC
>few|TRBD2|TRBV12-3/TRBV12-4|TRBJ2-3
CASSPNGLAGAGDTQYF
TGTGCCAGCAGTCCAAACGGGCTAGCGGGGGCCGGGGATACGCAGTATTTT